This record concerns one T cell receptor beta chain sequence. Its antigen is unknown. TCRdb's table, derived via immunoSEQ multiplex PCR, lists solely in-frame clones and lacks some. The sample shows 70,000 to 100,000 clones, about 86% of them seen only once. The record originates from a study of radiotherapy plus CTLA-4 blockade in lung cancer. About the research overall: Objective response was observed in roughly a sixth of patients, and disease control in 30% to 35%.

Patients had chemo-refractory metastatic non-small-cell lung cancer and received focal radiation plus CTLA-4 blockade that used ipilimumab. Whole-study findings and limits: Blood saw expansion of tumor-derived TCR clones after radiotherapy plus ipilimumab. The authors reported that early blood T cell clone dynamics, with interferon-beta, best predicted response.

The receptor was isolated from a human donor with non-small cell lung cancer who had a partial response to radiotherapy plus ipilimumab. The material sequenced was peripheral blood, taken from a patient treated with radiotherapy plus ipilimumab.

The CDR3 region is CASSLAVGGGYTF. In DNA form, the CDR3 reads TGTGCCAGCAGCTTGGCGGTCGGTGGAGGCTACACCTTC. The rearrangement joins TRBV7-9 to TRBJ1-2; D remains unclear. The CDR3 length is 13 residues. Germline CDR1 is SEHNR and CDR2 is FQNEAQ (reference sequence). The V end was cut by 3 bases, the J end by 8 bases, with 13 bases between.